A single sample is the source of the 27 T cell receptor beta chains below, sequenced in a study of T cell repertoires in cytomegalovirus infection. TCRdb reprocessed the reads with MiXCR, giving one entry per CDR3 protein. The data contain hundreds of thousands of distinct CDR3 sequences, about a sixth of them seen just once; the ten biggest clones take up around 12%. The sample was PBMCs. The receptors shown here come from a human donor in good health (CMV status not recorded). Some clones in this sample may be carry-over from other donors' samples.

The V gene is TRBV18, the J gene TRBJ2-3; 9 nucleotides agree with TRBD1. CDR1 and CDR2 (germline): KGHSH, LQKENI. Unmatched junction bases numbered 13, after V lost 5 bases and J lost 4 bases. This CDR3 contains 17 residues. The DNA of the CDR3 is TGTGCCAGCTCATCAATATCCGGGACAGGGCTTGCAGATACGCAGTATTTT. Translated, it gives CASSSISGTGLADTQYF.

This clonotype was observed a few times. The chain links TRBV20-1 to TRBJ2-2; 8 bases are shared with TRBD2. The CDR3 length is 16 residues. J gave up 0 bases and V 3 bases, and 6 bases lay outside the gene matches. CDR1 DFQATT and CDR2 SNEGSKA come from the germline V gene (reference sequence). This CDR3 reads CSASSSGDANTGELFF. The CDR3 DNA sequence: TGCAGTGCTAGCAGTAGCGGGGACGCGAACACCGGGGAGCTGTTTTTT.

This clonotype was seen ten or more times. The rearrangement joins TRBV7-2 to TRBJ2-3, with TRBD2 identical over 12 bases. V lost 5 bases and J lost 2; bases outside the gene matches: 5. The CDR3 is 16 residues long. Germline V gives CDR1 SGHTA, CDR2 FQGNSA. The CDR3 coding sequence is TGTGCCAGCAGCCCGCTAGCGGGGGGGACCACAGATACGCAGTATTTT. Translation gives CASSPLAGGTTDTQYF.

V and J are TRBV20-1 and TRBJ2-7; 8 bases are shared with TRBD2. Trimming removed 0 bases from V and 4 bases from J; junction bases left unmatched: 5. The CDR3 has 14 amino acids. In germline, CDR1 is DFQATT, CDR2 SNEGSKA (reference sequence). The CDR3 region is CSARDPSGGYEQYF. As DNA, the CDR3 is TGCAGTGCTAGAGATCCCAGCGGGGGTTACGAGCAGTACTTC.

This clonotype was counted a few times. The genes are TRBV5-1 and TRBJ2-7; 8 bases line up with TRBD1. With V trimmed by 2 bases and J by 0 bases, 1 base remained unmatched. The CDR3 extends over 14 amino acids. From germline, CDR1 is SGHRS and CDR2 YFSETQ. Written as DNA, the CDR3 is TGCGCCAGCAGCTTTACAGGGGGCTCCTACGAGCAGTACTTC. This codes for CASSFTGGSYEQYF. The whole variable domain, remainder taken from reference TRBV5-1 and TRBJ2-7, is KAGVTQTPRYLIKTRGQQVTLSCSPISGHRSVSWYQQTPGQGLQFLFEYFSETQRNKGNFPGRFSGRQFSNSRSEMNVSTLELGDSALYLCASSFTGGSYEQYFGPGTRLTVT.

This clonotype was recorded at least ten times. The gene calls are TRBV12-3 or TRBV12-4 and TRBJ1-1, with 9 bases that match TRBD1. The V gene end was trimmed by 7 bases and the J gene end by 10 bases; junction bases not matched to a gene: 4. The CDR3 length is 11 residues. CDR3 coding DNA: TGTGCCAGCACGCTGGGACAGGGAGCTTTCTTT. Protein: CASTLGQGAFF.

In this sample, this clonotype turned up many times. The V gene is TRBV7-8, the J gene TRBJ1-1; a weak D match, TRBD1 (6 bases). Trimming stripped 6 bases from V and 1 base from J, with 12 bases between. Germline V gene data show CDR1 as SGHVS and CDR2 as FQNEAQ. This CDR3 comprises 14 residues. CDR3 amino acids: CASSRTVTNTEAFF. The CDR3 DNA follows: TGTGCCAGCAGTAGGACAGTTACGAACACTGAAGCTTTCTTT.

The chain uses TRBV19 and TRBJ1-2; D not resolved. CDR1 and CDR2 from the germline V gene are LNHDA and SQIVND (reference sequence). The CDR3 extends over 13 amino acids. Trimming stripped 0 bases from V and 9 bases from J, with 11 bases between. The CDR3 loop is CASSIEDTLRYTF. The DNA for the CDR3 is TGTGCCAGTAGTATAGAAGACACGTTGCGCTACACCTTC.

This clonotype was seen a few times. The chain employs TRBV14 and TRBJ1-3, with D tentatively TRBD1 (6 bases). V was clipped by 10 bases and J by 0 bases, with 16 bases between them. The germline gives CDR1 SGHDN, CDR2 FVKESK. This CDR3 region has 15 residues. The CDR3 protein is CAKKTGTSSGNTIYF. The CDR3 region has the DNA TGTGCCAAAAAAACCGGGACAAGCTCTGGAAACACCATATATTTT. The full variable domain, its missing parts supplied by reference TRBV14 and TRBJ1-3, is EAGVTQFPSHSVIEKGQTVTLRCDPISGHDNLYWYRRVMGKEIKFLLHFVKESKQDESGMPNNRFLAERTGGTYSTLKVQPAELEDSGVYFCAKKTGTSSGNTIYFGEGSWLTVV.

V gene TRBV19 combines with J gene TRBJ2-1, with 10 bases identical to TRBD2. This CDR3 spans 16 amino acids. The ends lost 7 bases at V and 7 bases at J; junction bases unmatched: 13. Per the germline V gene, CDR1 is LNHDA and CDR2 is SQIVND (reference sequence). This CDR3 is CASKTLAGATSNEQFF. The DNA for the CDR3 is TGTGCCAGTAAGACTCTAGCGGGGGCCACTAGTAATGAGCAGTTCTTC.

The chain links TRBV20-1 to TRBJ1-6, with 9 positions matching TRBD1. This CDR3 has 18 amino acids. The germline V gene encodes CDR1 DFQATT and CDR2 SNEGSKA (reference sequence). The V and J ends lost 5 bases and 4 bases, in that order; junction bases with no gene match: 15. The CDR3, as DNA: TGCAGTGCTCGCCGGGACAGGGTGACGGTTTCATATAATTCACCCCTCCACTTT. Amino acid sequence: CSARRDRVTVSYNSPLHF.

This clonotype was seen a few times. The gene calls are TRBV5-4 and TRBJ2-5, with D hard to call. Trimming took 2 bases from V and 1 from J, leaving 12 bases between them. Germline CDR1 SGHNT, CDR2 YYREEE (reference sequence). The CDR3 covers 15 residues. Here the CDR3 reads CASSFRLAAQETQYF. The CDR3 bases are TGTGCCAGCAGCTTTCGGTTAGCCGCCCAAGAGACCCAGTACTTC.

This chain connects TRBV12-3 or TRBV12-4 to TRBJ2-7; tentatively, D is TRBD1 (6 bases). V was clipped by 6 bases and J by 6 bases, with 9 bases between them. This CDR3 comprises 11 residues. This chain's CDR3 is CASRQGPEQYF. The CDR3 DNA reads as TGTGCCAGCAGACAGGGTCCCGAGCAGTACTTC.

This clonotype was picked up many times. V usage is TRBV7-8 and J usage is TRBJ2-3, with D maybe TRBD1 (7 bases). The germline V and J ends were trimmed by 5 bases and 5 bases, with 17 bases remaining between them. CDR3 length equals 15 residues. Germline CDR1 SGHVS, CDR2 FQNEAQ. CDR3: CASSATGTLQDTQYF. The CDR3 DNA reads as TGTGCCAGCAGCGCGACAGGGACTCTTCAAGATACGCAGTATTTT.

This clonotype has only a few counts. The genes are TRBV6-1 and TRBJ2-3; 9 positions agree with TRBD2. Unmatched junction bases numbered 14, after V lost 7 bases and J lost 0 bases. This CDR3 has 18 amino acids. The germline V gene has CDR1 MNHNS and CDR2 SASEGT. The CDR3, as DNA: TGTGCCAGCACCTTCCCCGGCGGGGGGGAATCTAGCACAGATACGCAGTATTTT. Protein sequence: CASTFPGGGESSTDTQYF.

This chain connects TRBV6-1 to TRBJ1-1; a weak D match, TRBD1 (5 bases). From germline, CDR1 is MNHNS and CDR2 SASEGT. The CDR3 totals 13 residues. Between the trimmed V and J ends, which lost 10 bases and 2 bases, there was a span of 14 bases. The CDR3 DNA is TGTGCCACCCGAGGGGAGGTAAACACTGAAGCTTTCTTT. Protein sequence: CATRGEVNTEAFF.

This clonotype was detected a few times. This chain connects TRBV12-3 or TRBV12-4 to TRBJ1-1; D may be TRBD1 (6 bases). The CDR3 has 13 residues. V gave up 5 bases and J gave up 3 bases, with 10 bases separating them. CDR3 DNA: TGTGCCAGCAGTCGACAGGTCGACACTGAAGCTTTCTTT. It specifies CASSRQVDTEAFF.

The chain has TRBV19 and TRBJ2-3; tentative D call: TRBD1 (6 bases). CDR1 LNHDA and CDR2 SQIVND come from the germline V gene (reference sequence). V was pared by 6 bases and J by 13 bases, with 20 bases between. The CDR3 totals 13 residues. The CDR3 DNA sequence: TGTGCCAGTAGAAGGAATAGACAGGAGCGAGAGTATTTT. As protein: CASRRNRQEREYF.

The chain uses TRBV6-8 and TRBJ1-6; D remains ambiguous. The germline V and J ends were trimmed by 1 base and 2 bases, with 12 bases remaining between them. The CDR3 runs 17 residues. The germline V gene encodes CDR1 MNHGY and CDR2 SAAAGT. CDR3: CASSYLRQPTYNSPLHF. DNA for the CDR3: TGTGCCAGCAGTTACTTAAGGCAGCCAACCTATAATTCACCCCTCCACTTT.

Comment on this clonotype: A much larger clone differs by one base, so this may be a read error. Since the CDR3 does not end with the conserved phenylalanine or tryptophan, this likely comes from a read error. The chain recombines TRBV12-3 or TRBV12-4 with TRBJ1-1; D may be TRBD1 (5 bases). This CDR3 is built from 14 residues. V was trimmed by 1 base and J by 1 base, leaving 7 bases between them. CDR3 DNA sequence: TGTGCCAGCAGTTTAGGGGGCGCGAACACTGAAGCTTTCTCT. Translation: CASSLGGANTEAFS.

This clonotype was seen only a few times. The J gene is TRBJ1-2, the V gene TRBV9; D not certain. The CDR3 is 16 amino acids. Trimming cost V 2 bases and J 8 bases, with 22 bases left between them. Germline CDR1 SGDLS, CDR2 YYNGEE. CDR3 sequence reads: CASSVWAFETPAGYTF. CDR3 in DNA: TGTGCCAGCAGCGTTTGGGCTTTTGAGACCCCCGCGGGCTACACCTTC.

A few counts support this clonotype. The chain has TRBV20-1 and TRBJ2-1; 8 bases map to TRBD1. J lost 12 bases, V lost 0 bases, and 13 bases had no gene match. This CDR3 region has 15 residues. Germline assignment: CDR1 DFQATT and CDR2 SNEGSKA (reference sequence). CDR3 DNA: TGCAGTGCTAGAGATCGGGGACAGGCCCGAAGGAGGCAGTTCTTC. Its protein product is CSARDRGQARRRQFF.

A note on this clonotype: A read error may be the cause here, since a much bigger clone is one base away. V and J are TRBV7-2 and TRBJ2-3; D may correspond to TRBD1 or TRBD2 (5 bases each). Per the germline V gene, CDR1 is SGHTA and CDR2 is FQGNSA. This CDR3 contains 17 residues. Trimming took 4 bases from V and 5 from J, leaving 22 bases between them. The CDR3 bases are TGTGCCAGCAGCTCAGCCGGGGCTAGCAGGGCTAGAGATACGCAGTATTTT. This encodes CASSSAGASRARDTQYF.

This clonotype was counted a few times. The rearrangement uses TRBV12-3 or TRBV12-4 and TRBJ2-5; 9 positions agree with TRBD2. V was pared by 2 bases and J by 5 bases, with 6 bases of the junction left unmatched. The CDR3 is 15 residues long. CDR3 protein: CASSLKLAGIETQYF. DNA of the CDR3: TGTGCCAGCAGTTTAAAGCTAGCGGGGATCGAGACCCAGTACTTC.

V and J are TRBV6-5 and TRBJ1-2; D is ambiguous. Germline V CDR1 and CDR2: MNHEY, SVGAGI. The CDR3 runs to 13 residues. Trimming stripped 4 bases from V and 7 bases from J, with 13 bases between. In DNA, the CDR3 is TGTGCCAGCAGTTTAGGCAAAGGGTCTGGCTACACCTTC. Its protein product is CASSLGKGSGYTF.

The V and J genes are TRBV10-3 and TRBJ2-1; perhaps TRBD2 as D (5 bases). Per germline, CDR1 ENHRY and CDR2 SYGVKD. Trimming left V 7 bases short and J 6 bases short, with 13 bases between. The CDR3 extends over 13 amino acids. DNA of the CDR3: TGTGCCATCACTCTGGACCGGGGCAATGAGCAGTTCTTC. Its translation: CAITLDRGNEQFF.

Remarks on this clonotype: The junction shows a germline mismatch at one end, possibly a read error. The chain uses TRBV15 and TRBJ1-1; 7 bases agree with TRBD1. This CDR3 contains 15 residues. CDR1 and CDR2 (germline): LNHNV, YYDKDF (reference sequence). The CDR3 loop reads CAASTRTGSNTEAFF. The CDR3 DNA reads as TGTGCCGCCAGCACCCGGACAGGATCGAACACTGAAGCTTTCTTT.